This T cell receptor beta chain was retrieved from a study of technical replicates of blood from several donors. CDR3 size: 20 residues. V was pared by 4 bases and J by 2 bases, with 21 bases of the junction left unmatched. Germline V CDR1 and CDR2: SGDLS, YYNGEE. This table comes from immunoSEQ multiplex PCR, and its TCRdb copy is limited to in-frame clones, with some not included. The sample holds about 60,000 clones, more than 75% seen once. The sample consisted of PBMCs. This TCR was sampled from a human donor in good health. Some clones in this sample may be carry-over from other donors' samples. The chain recombines TRBV9 with TRBJ2-3; 8 bases are shared with TRBD2. CDR3 in DNA: TGTGCCAGCAGCTCACGCGGTCGTGTTGGCGGGGGGCCGGTCACAGATACGCAGTATTTT. Its translation: CASSSRGRVGGGPVTDTQYF.